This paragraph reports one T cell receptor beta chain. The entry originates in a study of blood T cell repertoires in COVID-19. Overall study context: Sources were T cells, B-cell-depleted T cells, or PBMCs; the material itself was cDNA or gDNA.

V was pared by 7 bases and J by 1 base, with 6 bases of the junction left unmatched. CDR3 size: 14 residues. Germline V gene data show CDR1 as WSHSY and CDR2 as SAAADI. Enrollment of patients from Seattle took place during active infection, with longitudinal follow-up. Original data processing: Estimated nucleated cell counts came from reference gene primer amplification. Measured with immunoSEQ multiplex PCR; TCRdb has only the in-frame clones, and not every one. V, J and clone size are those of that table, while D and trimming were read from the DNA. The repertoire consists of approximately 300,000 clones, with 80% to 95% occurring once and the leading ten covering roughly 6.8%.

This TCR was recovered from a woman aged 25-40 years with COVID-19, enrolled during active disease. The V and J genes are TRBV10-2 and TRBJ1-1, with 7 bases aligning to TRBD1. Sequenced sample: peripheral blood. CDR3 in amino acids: CASIRTGANTEAFF. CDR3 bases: TGCGCCAGCATACGAACAGGGGCGAACACTGAAGCTTTCTTT.